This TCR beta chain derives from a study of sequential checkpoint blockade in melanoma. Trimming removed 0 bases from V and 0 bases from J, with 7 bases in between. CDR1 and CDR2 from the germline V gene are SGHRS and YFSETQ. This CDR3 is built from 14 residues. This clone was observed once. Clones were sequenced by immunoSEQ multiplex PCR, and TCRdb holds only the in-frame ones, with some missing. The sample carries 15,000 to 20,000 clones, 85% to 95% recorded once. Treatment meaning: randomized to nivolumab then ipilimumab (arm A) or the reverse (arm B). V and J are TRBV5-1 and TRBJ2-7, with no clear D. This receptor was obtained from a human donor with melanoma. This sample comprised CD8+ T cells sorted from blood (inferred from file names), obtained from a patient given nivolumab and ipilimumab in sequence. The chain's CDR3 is CASSLDGGSYEQYF. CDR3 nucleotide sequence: TGCGCCAGCAGCTTGGACGGCGGCTCCTACGAGCAGTACTTC.